This T cell receptor (beta chain) originates from a study of vaccination effects on CD4 cells after COVID-19. Study results and limitations: By a late point after vaccination, infection- and vaccine-induced clones had shrunk markedly through clonal contraction. Recruitment yielded few convalescent patients, and the study had no early post-infection timepoints.

Viral peptide pools were used in the ViraFEST assay to expand antigen-specific CD4+ T cells, and sequencing came afterward. Researchers isolated CD4+ T cells once roughly nine days of culture had elapsed. None of these healthy vaccinees had been infected with SARS-CoV-2 before vaccination. Some 2 million PBMC were placed in each well, which was supplemented with approximately 9.2 IU/ml IL-2 and about 10 ug/ml peptides. Regarding this clone: Its antigen is as yet unknown.

CDR3 length: 19 residues. The J segment lost 7 bases and the V segment lost 4 bases, leaving 16 bases of the junction unmatched. From germline, CDR1 is GTSNPN and CDR2 SVGIG (reference sequence). Sequencing was performed with immunoSEQ multiplex PCR; in TCRdb, only in-frame clones are kept and a portion is missing. The table shows approximately 21,000 clones, with roughly two thirds occurring only once. The receptor's source is a human donor who received a COVID-19 vaccine. This specimen consisted of CD4+ T cells from PBMCs cultured with HCoV-NL63 spike peptides, obtained before COVID-19 vaccination. The V and J genes are TRBV30 and TRBJ2-2; TRBD2 matches at 15 bases. DNA for the CDR3: TGTGCCTGGAAGAGTATCTGGACTAGCGGGGGGGCCAGGGACGGGGAGCTGTTTTTT. Translation gives CAWKSIWTSGGARDGELFF.